This note documents a single TCR beta chain sequence. No cognate antigen has been identified for it. Per-nucleotide qualities are absent, and no much larger clonotype sits a single base away. Using the deep immunoSEQ assay, multiplex PCR amplified TCR CDR3 regions from genomic DNA. Genomic DNA extracted from each cell subset was distributed evenly over all wells of several immunoSEQ 96-well plates, and each plate served as one replicate. For sorted subsets, each replicate PCR was loaded with roughly 200 ng genomic DNA, equivalent to about 30,000 T cell genomes. Purified libraries were quantified with a Qubit 3.0 fluorometer, sized on a Bioanalyzer 2100, and re-quantified with the KAPA Library Quantification kit. A separate single-read 150-cycle Illumina NextSeq 550 flow cell was used to sequence each immunoSEQ 96-well plate. The study's processing was this. Because the immunoSEQ output included only junctional sequences and no quality scores, the filtering could not be the same as the filtering used for full-length reads. To assign V/J genes and CDR3, sequences were annotated using PyIR, a Python wrapper for IgBLAST v1.9, with IMGT germline references. Reads were filtered out if the reads had weak V/J assignments (E-value above 1e-6), no CDR3, stop codons, out-of-frame junctions, or ambiguous translated residues. A V3J clonotype was defined by an identical inferred V gene, J gene, and CDR3 amino acid sequence. Percentage overlap between repertoires was computed as shared unique clonotypes divided by the size of the smaller repertoire. Richness of each repertoire was evaluated using RTK rarefaction, the Chao1 estimator, and Recon v2.1 estimates of unobserved clonotypes. OLGA was used to compute generation probabilities for all TCRbeta clonotypes that the gDNA method yielded from four donors. What TCRdb holds here is the immuneACCESS table cut down to in-frame rearrangements. Part of the clones is not present; checked against another copy, under half of the missing clones reflect an unresolved V gene, and the others are unexplained. The V and J calls and clone size are taken from that table; D and trimming were inferred from the DNA. In this sample the table shows approximately 2,000,000 clones, around 95% of which occur a single time. The top ten hold 1.5% to 2% of the sample.

This entry is derived from a study of shared clonotypes between healthy human individuals (dated by TCRdb to the early 2020s). Notes on the research overall: The cohort included three men and a couple of women between 18 and 49 years of age. Per donor, three plates each were used for CD4 naive and CD4 memory, two for CD8 naive, and one for CD8 memory. The study deeply sequenced blood TCR repertoires of several healthy adults to estimate repertoire size and the extent of clonotype sharing between individuals. Libraries were prepared and TCR repertoires were sequenced by different laboratories using diverse techniques, in order to increase sequencing depth and limit assay-specific biases. Between about 0.85 and 9.5 billion PBMCs per donor were obtained by leukapheresis. On the study overall, not on this receptor specifically: Compared with non-shared clonotypes, clonotypes shared by all four sorted-subset donors had higher generation probabilities. Sharing across a handful of donors was observed for approximately 4.6% of naive CD4, less than 4% of naive CD8, about 2.3% of memory CD4, and roughly 0.4% of memory CD8 clonotypes. Sampling was limited to blood, and TCR repertoires in tissue likely differ from TCR repertoires in blood. The small number of donors limited the genetic and exposure-history diversity represented. Based on pairwise subsampling, the degree of clonotype sharing among donors was expected to be affected by sequencing depth. Rarefaction of sorted-subset datasets indicated incomplete sequencing despite the large sequencing depth. Estimated clonotype richness was generally larger for naive than for memory subsets.

CD8 naive samples consisted of CD45RO-negative cells that were positively selected for CCR7, yielding a CD45RA+CCR7+ population without TemRA cells. Healthy HIV-negative adults with no recently reported acute infections or vaccinations were included as donors. Every donor was a Caucasian adult living in Nashville, Tennessee, USA. Blood was collected by leukapheresis, and PBMCs were isolated by Ficoll-Histopaque density gradient centrifugation and then cryopreserved in liquid nitrogen vapor phase. Purity and quantity of every magnetically sorted T cell population were checked by analytical flow cytometry. From each sorted fraction, genomic DNA was isolated and quantified by UV absorbance on a Nanodrop 2000c. The CDR3 sequence holds 12 residues, the cysteine and phenylalanine included. Only the CDR3 DNA is retained, 36 bases long and in frame from the first base. CDR1 and CDR2 are drawn from the germline V gene: SGHVS, FNYEAQ. The V and J ends are trimmed by 8 bases and 3 bases, leaving 11 bases between them.

The receptor's source is a man younger than 35 in good health. Some clones in this sample may be carry-over from other donors' samples. The sequenced sample was naive CD8+ T cells from PBMCs. The cell subset or site label corresponds to: CD45RA+CCR7+. The sequence links TRBV7-6 to TRBJ2-7, and TRBD1 may be the D gene, going by 6 matching bases. The DNA reads as follows: TGTGCCAGCTCGCGAGGGGGCTACGAGCAGTACTTC. It codes for CASSRGGYEQYF.